Listed here are 17 T cell receptor beta chains from one sample, sequenced in a study of blood T cell repertoires in COVID-19. Method: immunoSEQ multiplex PCR; TCRdb's copy keeps in-frame clones and lacks some. The sample records just over 90,000 clones, about 80% being singletons. Sample: peripheral blood. The source is a human donor in a cohort sampled during active COVID-19.

The chain joins TRBV5-1 to TRBJ1-2; TRBD1 matches 8 bases. The CDR3 is made up of 14 amino acids. The V and J ends lost 4 bases and 8 bases, in that order; junction bases with no gene match: 10. Germline V CDR1 and CDR2: SGHRS, YFSETQ. The DNA of the CDR3 is TGCGCCAGCAGCACAGGGACAGGCCTGCTGGGCTACACCTTC. It specifies CASSTGTGLLGYTF.

This chain joins TRBV7-9 and TRBJ1-2; D is undetermined. The V and J ends lost 5 bases and 8 bases respectively, with 12 bases between them. CDR1 and CDR2 from the germline V gene are SEHNR and FQNEAQ (reference sequence). There are 12 residues in the CDR3. The CDR3 is CASSPGSGGYTF. The CDR3 bases are TGTGCCAGCAGCCCGGGGTCGGGCGGCTACACCTTC.

The chain employs TRBV3-1 (or the pseudogene TRBV3-2) and TRBJ1-1; no reliable D call. The V gene's germline CDR1 is LGHDT and CDR2 YNNKEL (reference sequence). This CDR3 spans 16 amino acids. Trimming pared 0 bases from V and 3 bases from J, leaving 14 bases between. The CDR3 region has the DNA TGTGCCAGCAGCCAAGATATGCGGAGAAGGTACACTGAAGCTTTCTTT. It encodes CASSQDMRRRYTEAFF.

This rearrangement joins TRBV27 to TRBJ2-6; 9 bases line up with TRBD1. The junction had 5 bases not matched to a gene; V was cut back by 5 bases and J by 0 bases. The CDR3 runs to 17 residues. Germline CDR1 MNHEY, CDR2 SMNVEV (reference sequence). The CDR3 nucleotides read TGTGCCAGCAGTCCTGGGACAGGGTACTCTGGGGCCAACGTCCTGACTTTC. Encoded protein: CASSPGTGYSGANVLTF.

This chain links TRBV6-2 or TRBV6-3 with TRBJ2-7; D might be TRBD2 (7 bases). This CDR3 contains 16 residues. Germline-derived CDR1 and CDR2 are MNHEY and SVGEGT. Trimming took 2 bases from V and 7 from J, leaving 21 bases between them. Here the CDR3 DNA reads TGTGCCAGCAGTTACACTGGTGGGGGGGGCCTGAGGGAGCAGTACTTC. As protein: CASSYTGGGGLREQYF.

The chain is built from TRBV9 and TRBJ2-3, with a weak D call TRBD2 (6 bases). Germline V CDR1 and CDR2: SGDLS, YYNGEE. V lost 3 bases and J 2 bases, leaving 10 bases between the germline ends. The CDR3 sequence is 14 residues long. CDR3 region: CASSGREVTDTQYF. The CDR3 DNA is TGTGCCAGCAGCGGCAGGGAGGTCACAGATACGCAGTATTTT.

The V gene is TRBV27, the J gene TRBJ1-5; TRBD1 matches at 7 bases. J lost 4 bases, V lost 6 bases, and 9 bases had no gene match. The germline V gene has CDR1 MNHEY and CDR2 SMNVEV (reference sequence). This CDR3 is 15 amino acids long. CDR3 region: CASSFDRAPNQPQHF. The CDR3 DNA follows: TGTGCCAGCAGCTTCGACAGGGCTCCGAATCAGCCCCAGCATTTT.

V is TRBV6-1 and J is TRBJ2-3; 7 positions match TRBD2. The CDR3 runs to 15 residues. Germline-derived CDR1 and CDR2 are MNHNS and SASEGT. V shed 7 bases, J shed 0 bases, and the junction held 7 bases outside the gene matches. CDR3 region: CASTSSSGSTDTQYF. CDR3 DNA: TGTGCCAGCACCTCCTCTAGCGGAAGCACAGATACGCAGTATTTT.

This chain connects TRBV19 to TRBJ2-4, with no clear D. Trimming took 9 bases from V and 0 from J, leaving 12 bases between them. From germline, CDR1 is LNHDA and CDR2 SQIVND (reference sequence). The CDR3 length is 14 residues. CDR3 coding DNA: TGTGCCAGCGCTGAACTACTAGCCAAAAACATTCAGTACTTC. Its protein product is CASAELLAKNIQYF.

This chain joins TRBV7-8 and TRBJ2-1; 11 nucleotides match TRBD2. This CDR3 is 15 amino acids long. Germline assignment: CDR1 SGHVS and CDR2 FQNEAQ. The ends lost 5 bases at V and 9 bases at J; junction bases unmatched: 9. CDR3 amino acids: CASSPTSGIYVEQFF. The CDR3 DNA reads as TGTGCCAGCAGCCCGACTAGCGGGATTTACGTTGAGCAGTTCTTC.

This chain joins TRBV5-1 and TRBJ2-2; a weak D match, TRBD2 (6 bases). The CDR3 length is 15 residues. CDR1 and CDR2 (germline): SGHRS, YFSETQ. V lost 3 bases and J 4 bases, leaving 13 bases between the germline ends. For the CDR3, the DNA is TGCGCCAGCAGCTACGGGGGAGAAACCACCGGGGAGCTGTTTTTT. Its translation is CASSYGGETTGELFF.

This clone was picked up one time. The chain joins TRBV5-6 to TRBJ1-6; no clear D gene. V was trimmed by 0 bases and J by 3 bases, leaving 13 bases between them. The CDR3 has 17 amino acids. CDR1 SGHDT and CDR2 YYEEEE come from the germline V gene. Written as DNA, the CDR3 is TGTGCCAGCAGCTTGGCCTCTCCCTTAGACTATAATTCACCCCTCCACTTT. This sequence encodes CASSLASPLDYNSPLHF.

V gene TRBV6-5 combines with J gene TRBJ2-3; 13 bases are shared with TRBD2. V was pared by 6 bases and J by 4 bases, with 4 bases of the junction left unmatched. The CDR3 has 15 amino acids. The germline V gene has CDR1 MNHEY and CDR2 SVGAGI. Here the CDR3 DNA reads TGTGCCAGCAGCGTACTAGCGGGGGGGGCAGATACGCAGTATTTT. Amino acids: CASSVLAGGADTQYF.

This clone has a handful of counts. DNA of the CDR3: TGTGCCAGCAGCCCCGACAGGGACTTGTATAATTCACCCCTCCACTTT. It yields the protein CASSPDRDLYNSPLHF. V is TRBV6-2 or TRBV6-3 and J is TRBJ1-6; TRBD1 aligns across 7 bases. The CDR3 totals 16 residues. J was trimmed by 4 bases and V by 6 bases; bases with no gene match: 9. CDR1 is MNHEY, CDR2 SVGEGT, per germline.

The chain has TRBV6-5 and TRBJ2-7; no reliable D call. This CDR3 is built from 14 residues. Trimming shortened V by 8 bases and J by 0 bases, and 14 bases separated the two germline ends. Germline V gene lookup returns CDR1 MNHEY and CDR2 SVGAGI. CDR3 sequence (DNA): TGTGCCAGCTTGGCAAGACACCTCTCCTACGAGCAGTACTTC. Protein product: CASLARHLSYEQYF.

J is TRBJ1-4 and V is TRBV11-3, with D tentatively TRBD1 (5 bases). Per the germline V gene, CDR1 is SGHNT and CDR2 is YENEEA. The CDR3 loop spans 15 amino acids. With 4 bases removed from V and 6 bases from J, the gap between germline ends came to 15 bases. The CDR3 is CASSSEWGRDEKLFF. CDR3 DNA sequence: TGTGCCAGCAGCTCTGAGTGGGGGAGGGATGAAAAACTGTTTTTT.

The chain has TRBV7-2 and TRBJ1-2; 10 nucleotides align to TRBD1. The germline gives CDR1 SGHTA, CDR2 FQGNSA. The CDR3 loop spans 15 amino acids. Trimming cost V 6 bases and J 2 bases; bases outside gene matches: 6. CDR3 in amino acids: CASSFRDRGNYGYTF. CDR3 nucleotides: TGTGCCAGCAGTTTCAGGGACAGGGGCAACTATGGCTACACCTTC.